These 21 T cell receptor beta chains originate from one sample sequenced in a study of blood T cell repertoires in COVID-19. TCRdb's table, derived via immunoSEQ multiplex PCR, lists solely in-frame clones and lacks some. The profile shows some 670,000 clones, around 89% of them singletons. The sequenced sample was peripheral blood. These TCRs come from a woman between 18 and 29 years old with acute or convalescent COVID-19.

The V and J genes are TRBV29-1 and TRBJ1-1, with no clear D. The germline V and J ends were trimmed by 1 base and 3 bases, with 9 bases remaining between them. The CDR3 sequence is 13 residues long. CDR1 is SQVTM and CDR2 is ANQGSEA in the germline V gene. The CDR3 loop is CSVEVGGDTEAFF. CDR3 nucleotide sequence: TGCAGCGTTGAAGTGGGAGGAGACACTGAAGCTTTCTTT.

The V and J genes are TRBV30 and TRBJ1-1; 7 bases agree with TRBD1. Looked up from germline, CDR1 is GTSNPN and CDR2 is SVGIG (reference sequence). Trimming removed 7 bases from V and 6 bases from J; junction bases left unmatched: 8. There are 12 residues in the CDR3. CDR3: CAFELTGPEAFF. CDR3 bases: TGTGCCTTTGAACTGACAGGGCCTGAAGCTTTCTTT.

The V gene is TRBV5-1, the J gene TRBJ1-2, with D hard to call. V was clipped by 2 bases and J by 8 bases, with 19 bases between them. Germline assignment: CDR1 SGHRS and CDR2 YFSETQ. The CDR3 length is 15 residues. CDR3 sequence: CASSLISPAGKGYTF. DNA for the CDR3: TGCGCCAGCAGCTTAATCTCCCCCGCAGGAAAAGGCTACACCTTC.

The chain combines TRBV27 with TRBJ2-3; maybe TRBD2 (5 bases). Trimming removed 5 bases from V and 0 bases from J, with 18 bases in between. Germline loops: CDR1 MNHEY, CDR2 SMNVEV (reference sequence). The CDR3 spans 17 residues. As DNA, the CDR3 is TGTGCCAGCAGTGCATCCGGGGTAACTCCTAGCACAGATACGCAGTATTTT. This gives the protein CASSASGVTPSTDTQYF.

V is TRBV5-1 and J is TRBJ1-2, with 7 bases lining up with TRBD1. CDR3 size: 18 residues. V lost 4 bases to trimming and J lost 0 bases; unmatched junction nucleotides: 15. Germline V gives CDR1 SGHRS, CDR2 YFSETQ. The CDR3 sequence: CASSAEPGQLVPNYGYTF. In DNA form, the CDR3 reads TGCGCCAGCAGCGCGGAACCGGGACAGTTGGTCCCTAACTATGGCTACACCTTC.

The CDR3 sequence: CASSEPLLGGTANEQFF. Written as DNA, the CDR3 is TGTGCCAGCAGCGAACCTCTCTTGGGCGGGACGGCCAATGAGCAGTTCTTC. The rearrangement links TRBV6-1 to TRBJ2-1; a possible D gene is TRBD2 (6 bases). V shed 6 bases and J shed 6 bases, with 24 bases lying between them. This CDR3 is built from 17 residues. Germline CDR1 and CDR2: MNHNS and SASEGT.

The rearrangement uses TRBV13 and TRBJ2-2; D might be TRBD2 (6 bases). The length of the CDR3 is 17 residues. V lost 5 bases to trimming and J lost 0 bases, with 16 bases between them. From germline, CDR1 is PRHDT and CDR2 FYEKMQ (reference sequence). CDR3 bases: TGTGCCAGCAGCCCCGAGGGAGGCCGCGCGAACACCGGGGAGCTGTTTTTT. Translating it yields CASSPEGGRANTGELFF.

The CDR3 loop reads CASSPRAGITPTYGYTF. Written as DNA, the CDR3 is TGTGCCAGCAGTCCGAGGGCTGGGATAACACCGACCTATGGCTACACCTTC. The chain recombines TRBV2 with TRBJ1-2; D gene uncertain. The length of the CDR3 is 17 residues. Looked up from germline, CDR1 is SNHLY and CDR2 is FYNNEI. Trimming shortened V by 5 bases and J by 4 bases, and 23 bases separated the two germline ends.

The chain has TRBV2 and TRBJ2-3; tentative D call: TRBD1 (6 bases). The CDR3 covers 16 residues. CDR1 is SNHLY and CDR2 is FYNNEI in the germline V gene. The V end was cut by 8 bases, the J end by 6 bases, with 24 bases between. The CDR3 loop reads CASDPRYRALGDTQYF. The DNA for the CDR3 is TGTGCCAGCGACCCACGATACAGGGCCCTGGGGGATACGCAGTATTTT.

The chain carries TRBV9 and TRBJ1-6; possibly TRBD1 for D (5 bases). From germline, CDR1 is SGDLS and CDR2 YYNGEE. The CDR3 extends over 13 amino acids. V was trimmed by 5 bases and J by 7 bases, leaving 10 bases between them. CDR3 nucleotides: TGTGCCAGCAGTGCGGACACCAATTCACCCCTCCACTTT. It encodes CASSADTNSPLHF.

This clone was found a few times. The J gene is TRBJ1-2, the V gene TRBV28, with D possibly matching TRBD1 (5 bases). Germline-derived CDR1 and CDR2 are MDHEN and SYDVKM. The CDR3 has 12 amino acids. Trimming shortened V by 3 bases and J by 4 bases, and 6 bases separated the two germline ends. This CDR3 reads CASSFRAYGYTF. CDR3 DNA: TGTGCCAGCAGTTTCAGGGCCTATGGCTACACCTTC.

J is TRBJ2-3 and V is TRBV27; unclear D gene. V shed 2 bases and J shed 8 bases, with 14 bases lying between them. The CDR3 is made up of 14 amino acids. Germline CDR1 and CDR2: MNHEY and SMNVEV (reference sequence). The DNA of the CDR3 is TGTGCCAGCAGTTTAAACCCCGCTGTCGGTACGCAGTATTTT. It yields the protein CASSLNPAVGTQYF.

The CDR3 DNA reads as TGTGCCAGCAGTGAAGGGAGGAGGATTATGAACACTGAAGCTTTCTTT. It specifies CASSEGRRIMNTEAFF. This chain joins TRBV6-1 and TRBJ1-1, with D unresolved. The V end was cut by 1 base, the J end by 0 bases, with 12 bases between. CDR1 and CDR2 from the germline V gene are MNHNS and SASEGT. There are 16 residues in the CDR3.

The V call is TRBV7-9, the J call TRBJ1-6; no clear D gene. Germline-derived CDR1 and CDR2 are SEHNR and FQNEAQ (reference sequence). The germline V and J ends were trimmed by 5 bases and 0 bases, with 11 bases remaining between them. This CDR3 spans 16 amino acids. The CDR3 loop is CASSPTRSSYNSPLHF. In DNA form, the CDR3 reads TGTGCCAGCAGCCCGACACGTAGCTCCTATAATTCACCCCTCCACTTT. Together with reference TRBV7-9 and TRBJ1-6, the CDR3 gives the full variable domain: DTGVSQNPRHKITKRGQNVTFRCDPISEHNRLYWYRQTLGQGPEFLTYFQNEAQLEKSRLLSDRFSAERPKGSFSTLEIQRTEQGDSAMYLCASSPTRSSYNSPLHFGNGTRLTVT.

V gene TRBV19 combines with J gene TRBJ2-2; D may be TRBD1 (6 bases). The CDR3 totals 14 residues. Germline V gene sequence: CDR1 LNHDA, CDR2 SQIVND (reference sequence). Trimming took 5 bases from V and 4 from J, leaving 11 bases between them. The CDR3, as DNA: TGTGCCAGTAGTCCAACAGGGTCCACCGGGGAGCTGTTTTTT. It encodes CASSPTGSTGELFF.

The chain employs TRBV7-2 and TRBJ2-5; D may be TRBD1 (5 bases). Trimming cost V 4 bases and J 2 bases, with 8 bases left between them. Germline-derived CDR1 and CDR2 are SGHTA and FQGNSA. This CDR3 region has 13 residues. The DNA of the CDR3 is TGTGCCAGCAGCTGGGGCTCTCAAGAGACCCAGTACTTC. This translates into CASSWGSQETQYF.

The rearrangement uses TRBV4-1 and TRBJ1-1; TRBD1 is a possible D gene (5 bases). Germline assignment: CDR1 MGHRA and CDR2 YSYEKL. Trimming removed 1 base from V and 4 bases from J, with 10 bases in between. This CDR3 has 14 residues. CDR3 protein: CASSQGAGPTEAFF. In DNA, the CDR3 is TGCGCCAGCAGCCAAGGAGCAGGGCCCACTGAAGCTTTCTTT.

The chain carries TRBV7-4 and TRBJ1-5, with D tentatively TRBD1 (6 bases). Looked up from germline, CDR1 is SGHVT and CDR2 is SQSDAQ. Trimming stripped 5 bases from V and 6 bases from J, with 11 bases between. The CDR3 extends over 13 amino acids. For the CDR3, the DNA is TGTGCCAGCAGCCTGACAGGCGGTCAGCCCCAGCATTTT. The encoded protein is CASSLTGGQPQHF.

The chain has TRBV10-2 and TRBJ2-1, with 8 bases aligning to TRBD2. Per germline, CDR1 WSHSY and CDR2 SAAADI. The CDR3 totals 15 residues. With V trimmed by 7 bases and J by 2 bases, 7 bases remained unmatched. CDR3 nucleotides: TGCGCCAGCACACCCGGGACTAGGGCCTACAATGAGCAGTTCTTC. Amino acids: CASTPGTRAYNEQFF.

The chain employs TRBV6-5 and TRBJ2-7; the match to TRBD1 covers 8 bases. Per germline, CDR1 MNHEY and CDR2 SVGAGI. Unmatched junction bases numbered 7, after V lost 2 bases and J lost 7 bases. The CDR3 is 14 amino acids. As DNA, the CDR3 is TGTGCCAGCAGTTACGAACGACAGGGGCGGGAGCAGTACTTC. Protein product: CASSYERQGREQYF.

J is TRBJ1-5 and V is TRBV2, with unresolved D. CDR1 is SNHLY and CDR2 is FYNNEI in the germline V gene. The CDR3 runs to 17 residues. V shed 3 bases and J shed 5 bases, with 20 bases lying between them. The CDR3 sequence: CASSELPAAESDQPQHF. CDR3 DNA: TGTGCCAGCAGTGAGTTACCCGCGGCAGAGAGTGATCAGCCCCAGCATTTT. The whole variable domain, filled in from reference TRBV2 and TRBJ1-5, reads EPEVTQTPSHQVTQMGQEVILRCVPISNHLYFYWYRQILGQKVEFLVSFYNNEISEKSEIFDDQFSVERPDGSNFTLKIRSTKLEDSAMYFCASSELPAAESDQPQHFGDGTRLSIL.